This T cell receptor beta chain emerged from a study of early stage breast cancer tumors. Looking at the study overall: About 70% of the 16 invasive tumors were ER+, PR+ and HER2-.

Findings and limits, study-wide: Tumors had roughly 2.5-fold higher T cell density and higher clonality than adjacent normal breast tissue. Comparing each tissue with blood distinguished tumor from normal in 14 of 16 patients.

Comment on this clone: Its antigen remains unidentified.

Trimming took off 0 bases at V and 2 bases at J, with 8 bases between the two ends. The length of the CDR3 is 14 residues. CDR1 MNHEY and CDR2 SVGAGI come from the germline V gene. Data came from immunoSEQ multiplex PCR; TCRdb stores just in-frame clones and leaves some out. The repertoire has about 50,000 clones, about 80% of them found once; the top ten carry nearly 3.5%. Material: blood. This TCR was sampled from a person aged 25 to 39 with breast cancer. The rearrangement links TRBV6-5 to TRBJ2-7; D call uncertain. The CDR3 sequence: CASSYSRAPYEQYF. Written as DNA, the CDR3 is TGTGCCAGCAGTTACTCGAGAGCTCCCTACGAGCAGTACTTC.